This T cell receptor beta chain was recorded in a study of Ad26.COV2.S vaccination and SARS-CoV-2 variants. Data came from immunoSEQ multiplex PCR; TCRdb stores just in-frame clones and leaves some out. The table lists more than 300,000 clones, around 84% of them singletons, with more than 1.5% in the top ten. Worth noting for this clone: Antigen unknown.

Treatment of the sample: some 20 received Ad26.COV2.S at low or high dose, single or two shots; 5 received placebo; per-sample allocation not given. Sampling was done on day 63 after the first vaccine or placebo injection. This vaccine is an Ad26 vector that expresses the Wuhan-strain SARS-CoV-2 spike. Germline CDR1 reads MNHEY; CDR2 reads SMNVEV (reference sequence). The CDR3 sequence is 15 residues long. With 6 bases clipped from V and 2 bases from J, the junction kept 10 bases outside the gene matches. Overall study results and limits: Total T cell responses, in the TCR breadth and depth analyses, may have been underestimated. Spike-specific CD8+ and CD4+ T cell responses reportedly showed substantial breadth after vaccination.

Material: peripheral blood, obtained in a trial of Ad26.COV2.S vaccine versus placebo. J is TRBJ2-7 and V is TRBV27; 7 bases are shared with TRBD2. The sequence derives from a person between 18 and 65 years old who received the Ad26.COV2.S COVID-19 vaccine or a placebo. The CDR3 reads CASRSLGGTTYEQYF. In nucleotides, the CDR3 is TGTGCCAGCAGAAGCCTGGGGGGGACTACCTACGAGCAGTACTTC.